This record covers a single T cell receptor (beta chain). The target antigen is unknown. RNA was extracted with the RNeasy kit, and a quantity of roughly 0.45 to 1 ug was reverse transcribed using random hexamers. TCRdb analysed the immunoSEQ multiplex PCR reads with MiXCR anew, one entry per CDR3 protein. The table has around 170,000 distinct CDR3 sequences, approximately 96% seen once; the top ten hold around 0.16%. This record belongs to a study of CD8 T cells in Susac syndrome. Findings and limits, study-wide: Regarding the TCR sequencing and HLA analysis, the study admitted that a relatively small number of individuals were involved.

This CDR3 has 13 amino acids. Germline V gene data show CDR1 as SNHLY and CDR2 as FYNNEI. Trimming pared 6 bases from V and 3 bases from J, leaving 11 bases between. The sequencing sample was made of CD8+ T cells from PBMCs. The chain recombines TRBV2 with TRBJ2-5, with D uncertain. This TCR came from a human donor with multiple sclerosis. The CDR3 bases are TGTGCCAGCAGCCTACAGAGAAAAGAGACCCAGTACTTC. It yields the protein CASSLQRKETQYF. Based on the CDR3 plus reference TRBV2 and TRBJ2-5, the full variable domain is EPEVTQTPSHQVTQMGQEVILRCVPISNHLYFYWYRQILGQKVEFLVSFYNNEISEKSEIFDDQFSVERPDGSNFTLKIRSTKLEDSAMYFCASSLQRKETQYFGPGTRLLVL.